The 25 T cell receptor beta chains given below trace back to one sample, sequenced in a study of read filtering for tumor transcriptome and immune sequencing (TCRdb year 2020). Reads for this sample came from an Illumina HiSeq 4000. TCR libraries were constructed from 400 ng RNA using the Immunoverse kit, and molecular barcoded adaptors covering alpha/delta and beta/gamma chains were employed. TCRdb passed the public sequencing reads through fastp at Q25 and MiXCR, retaining productive beta sequences. CDR3 protein duplicates are merged, each entry listing the most common genes and DNA. This sample comprises about 39,000 distinct CDR3 sequences, 14% of them detected only once. The ten top clones hold 6.5% to 8.5% of the sample. The sequenced sample was a population of CD138-negative cells sorted from bone marrow. This sample's cell subset or site label indicates: bone marrow mononuclear cells depleted of CD138+ plasma/myeloma cells by negative magnetic selection. These receptor sequences come from a donor aged 40 or over with multiple myeloma.

This clonotype was counted ten times or more. This chain connects TRBV20-1 to TRBJ2-7; 8 bases fit TRBD2. The CDR3 spans 14 residues. CDR1 is DFQATT and CDR2 is SNEGSKA in the germline V gene (reference sequence). V lost 3 bases to trimming and J lost 0 bases; unmatched junction nucleotides: 4. CDR3 nucleotide sequence: TGCAGTGCTAGCTTGCGGGGGGCCTCCTACGAGCAGTACTTC. The encoded protein is CSASLRGASYEQYF.

The table lists this clonotype with many counts. The V and J genes are TRBV27 and TRBJ2-5; 9 bases fit TRBD1. Germline CDR1 MNHEY, CDR2 SMNVEV (reference sequence). The CDR3 length is 16 residues. V gave up 4 bases and J gave up 4 bases; unmatched junction bases: 10. The CDR3 nucleotides read TGTGCCAGCAGTTATTCCCGGGACAGGGCGCGAGAGACCCAGTACTTC. Amino acid sequence: CASSYSRDRARETQYF.

This clonotype was detected ten times or more. The chain employs TRBV20-1 and TRBJ1-1, with no clear D. This CDR3 has 13 amino acids. Trimming pared 1 base from V and 1 base from J, leaving 7 bases between. Germline CDR1 is DFQATT and CDR2 is SNEGSKA (reference sequence). The CDR3 nucleotides read TGCAGTGCTAGAGTGTGGCAGAACACTGAAGCTTTCTTT. Its translation: CSARVWQNTEAFF.

This clonotype occurred many times. This chain connects TRBV6-1 to TRBJ1-2; 10 bases line up with TRBD1. Germline loops: CDR1 MNHNS, CDR2 SASEGT. V lost 9 bases, J lost 4 bases, and 5 bases stayed unmatched. This CDR3 is built from 13 residues. CDR3 DNA sequence: TGTGCCAGTGGACAGGGGGGGTTCTATGGCTACACCTTC. Its protein product is CASGQGGFYGYTF.

With respect to this clonotype: One junction end does not reproduce the germline sequence, and a read error may be involved. CDR3 sequence: CAGSLRQGAVNEQLF. Written as DNA, the CDR3 is TGTGCCGGCAGTTTACGACAGGGGGCAGTGAATGAGCAGCTCTTC. V is TRBV12-3 or TRBV12-4 and J is TRBJ2-1, with 10 bases aligning to TRBD1. The CDR3 is made up of 15 amino acids.

This clonotype was seen repeatedly, ten times or more. The chain uses TRBV7-9 and TRBJ2-1, with 10 bases matching TRBD1. The J segment lost 8 bases and the V segment lost 3 bases, leaving 7 bases of the junction unmatched. The germline gives CDR1 SEHNR, CDR2 FQNEAQ (reference sequence). This CDR3 is built from 15 residues. The CDR3 loop is CASSFRTGGRDEQFF. The DNA for the CDR3 is TGTGCCAGCAGCTTCAGGACAGGGGGTCGGGATGAGCAGTTCTTC. Full variable domain (remainder filled in from reference TRBV7-9 and TRBJ2-1): DTGVSQNPRHKITKRGQNVTFRCDPISEHNRLYWYRQTLGQGPEFLTYFQNEAQLEKSRLLSDRFSAERPKGSFSTLEIQRTEQGDSAMYLCASSFRTGGRDEQFFGPGTRLTVL.

This clonotype was observed at least ten times. V usage is TRBV7-8 and J usage is TRBJ2-4; D is unclear. Trimming cost V 0 bases and J 9 bases, with 12 bases left between them. Germline values: CDR1 SGHVS, CDR2 FQNEAQ. This CDR3 contains 14 residues. The DNA of the CDR3 is TGTGCCAGCAGCTTAGCGCGGCCAGATGGCATTCAGTACTTC. Protein product: CASSLARPDGIQYF.

Concerning this clonotype itself: The germline gene is not matched at one end of the junction; a read error may be the cause. The chain combines TRBV5-5 with TRBJ2-3; a weak D match, TRBD2 (6 bases). The CDR3 length is 15 residues. Looked up from germline, CDR1 is SGHKS and CDR2 is YYEKEE (reference sequence). CDR3 in amino acids: CASSLVLPGVDMQYF. CDR3 DNA: TGTGCCAGCAGCTTGGTTCTACCGGGGGTCGATATGCAGTATTTT.

This clonotype has a count of ten or more. This rearrangement joins TRBV20-1 to TRBJ2-3, with 9 nucleotides matching TRBD2. CDR3 size: 15 residues. Germline-derived CDR1 and CDR2 are DFQATT and SNEGSKA (reference sequence). After removal of 3 bases from V and 2 bases from J, the junction contained 6 bases not matched to a gene. The CDR3 bases are TGCAGTGCTAGGACTAGCGGTTTTCTCACAGATACGCAGTATTTT. Protein sequence: CSARTSGFLTDTQYF.

As concerns this clonotype: One base away lies a much larger clone, so this may be a sequencing read error. In this CDR3 the conserved last residue, phenylalanine or tryptophan, is missing, so a read error is likely. The V call is TRBV9, the J call TRBJ1-5; D possibly corresponds to TRBD1 (6 bases). The V end lost 3 bases, the J end lost 1 base, and 11 bases lay between the germline ends. This CDR3 has 15 amino acids. CDR1 and CDR2 from the germline V gene are SGDLS and YYNGEE. Here the CDR3 reads CASSARGSSNQPQHL. In DNA, the CDR3 is TGTGCCAGCAGCGCCAGGGGTTCGAGCAATCAGCCCCAGCATCTT.

This clonotype was counted at least ten times. The gene calls are TRBV20-1 and TRBJ2-1; TRBD2 matches at 10 bases. Germline V lookup: CDR1 DFQATT, CDR2 SNEGSKA (reference sequence). V lost 3 bases, J lost 9 bases, and 20 bases stayed unmatched. There are 18 residues in the CDR3. The CDR3 nucleotides read TGCAGTGCTAGTTATAATCATTGGGGGACTAGCGTCCCGAGTGAGCAGTTCTTC. This codes for CSASYNHWGTSVPSEQFF.

Note on this clonotype: Given a much more abundant clone one base away, this may be a read error. The chain uses TRBV10-3 and TRBJ2-2, with D perhaps TRBD2 (6 bases). CDR3 length: 15 amino acids. The germline V gene has CDR1 ENHRY and CDR2 SYGVKD. CDR3 sequence: CAISVGGLNTGEPFF. For the CDR3, the DNA is TGTGCCATCAGTGTCGGAGGGCTCAACACCGGGGAGCCGTTTTTT.

This clonotype was recorded at least ten times. This chain connects TRBV12-3 or TRBV12-4 to TRBJ1-1, with a weak D call TRBD1 (5 bases). This CDR3 has 13 residues. Trimming cost V 1 base and J 7 bases, with 10 bases left between them. The chain's CDR3 is CASSLGDSFEAFF. In DNA form, the CDR3 reads TGTGCCAGCAGTTTAGGTGACAGTTTTGAAGCTTTCTTT.

V gene TRBV2 combines with J gene TRBJ1-2, with TRBD1 matching over 8 bases. This CDR3 has 14 residues. The V segment lost 7 bases and the J segment 7 bases; nucleotides outside the gene matches: 11. CDR1 and CDR2 (germline): SNHLY, FYNNEI. CDR3 loop: CASTQAQGAVGYTF. The CDR3 region has the DNA TGTGCCAGCACCCAGGCTCAGGGGGCTGTTGGCTACACCTTC. Full variable domain (outside the CDR3, taken from reference TRBV2 and TRBJ1-2): EPEVTQTPSHQVTQMGQEVILRCVPISNHLYFYWYRQILGQKVEFLVSFYNNEISEKSEIFDDQFSVERPDGSNFTLKIRSTKLEDSAMYFCASTQAQGAVGYTFGSGTRLTVV.

The table lists this clonotype with many counts. A much larger clone lies one base from this, so it may be a read error. The rearrangement uses TRBV20-1 and TRBJ2-1, with D possibly being TRBD2 (5 bases). This CDR3 comprises 14 residues. Germline loops: CDR1 DFQATT, CDR2 SNEGSKA (reference sequence). The CDR3 sequence: CSAAASSSYNGQFF. The CDR3 DNA reads TGCAGTGCCGCCGCTTCTAGCTCCTACAATGGGCAGTTCTTC.

About this clonotype itself: This may stem from a read error, because a much larger clone lies one nucleotide away. The chain links TRBV4-2 to TRBJ2-1; 7 bases match TRBD1. The CDR3 is 16 residues long. Germline loops: CDR1 LGHNA, CDR2 YNFKEQ. The CDR3 loop is CASSPGQAYEPNGQFF. CDR3 sequence (DNA): TGTGCCAGCAGCCCTGGACAGGCCTATGAACCCAATGGGCAGTTCTTC.

This clonotype was observed a single time. This sequence joins TRBV6-1 and TRBJ1-5, with D possibly TRBD1 on 6 matching bases. The J call may be wrong; the DNA end is better matched by TRBJ2-3. There are 16 residues in the CDR3. Germline values: CDR1 MNHNS, CDR2 SASEGT. CDR3 sequence: CASSGNRAYSNQPQYF. CDR3 coding DNA: TGTGCCAGCAGTGGCAACAGGGCGTATAGCAATCAGCCCCAGTATTTT.

With regard to this clonotype: This CDR3 fails to terminate in the conserved phenylalanine or tryptophan, so it likely reflects a read error. The chain links TRBV6-5 to TRBJ1-2; TRBD1 matches 7 bases. The CDR3 spans 14 residues. Germline V gene sequence: CDR1 MNHEY, CDR2 SVGAGI. V lost 6 bases to trimming and J lost 6 bases; unmatched junction nucleotides: 10. CDR3 in DNA: TGTGCCAGCAGACAGGGGATGGGAGGCCATGGCTACACCCTC. It specifies CASRQGMGGHGYTL.

The table lists this clonotype with many counts. This chain links TRBV9 with TRBJ2-2; 9 nucleotides line up with TRBD2. The V gene end was trimmed by 4 bases and the J gene end by 4 bases; junction bases not matched to a gene: 5. The CDR3 loop spans 15 amino acids. CDR1 SGDLS and CDR2 YYNGEE come from the germline V gene. CDR3 sequence: CASSNSGSFTGELFF. CDR3 sequence (DNA): TGTGCCAGCAGCAATAGCGGGAGCTTCACCGGGGAGCTGTTTTTT.

This clonotype occurred a few times. A much larger clone differs by one base, so this may be a read error. Because the CDR3 is missing its conserved closing phenylalanine or tryptophan, this is likely a read error. The CDR3 DNA sequence: TGCAGTGCTAGGCAGGGAAGCACTGAAGCTTTCTAT. As protein: CSARQGSTEAFY. V and J are TRBV20-1 and TRBJ1-1, with D maybe TRBD1 (5 bases). V lost 3 bases, J lost 4 bases, and 9 bases lay in between. This CDR3 has 12 residues. The germline gives CDR1 DFQATT, CDR2 SNEGSKA (reference sequence).

Comments on this clonotype: Since a much larger clone is just one base distant, this may be a read error. No conserved phenylalanine or tryptophan ends this CDR3, so it is likely a read error. This rearrangement joins TRBV6-1 to TRBJ2-7; TRBD2 aligns across 9 bases. After removal of 5 bases from V and 4 bases from J, the junction contained 6 bases not matched to a gene. This CDR3 spans 14 amino acids. Germline V gene data show CDR1 as MNHNS and CDR2 as SASEGT. CDR3: CASSYSGSTYEQYL. CDR3 coding DNA: TGTGCCAGCAGTTATAGCGGGAGCACTTACGAGCAGTACCTC.

This clonotype showed up many times. The rearrangement links TRBV7-2 to TRBJ2-1; D remains ambiguous. Germline V lookup: CDR1 SGHTA, CDR2 FQGNSA. V shed 5 bases and J shed 1 base, with 12 bases lying between them. The CDR3 totals 15 residues. CDR3 residues: CASSKDGASYNEQFF. The DNA of the CDR3 is TGTGCCAGCAGCAAGGACGGAGCGTCCTACAATGAGCAGTTCTTC.

The table lists this clonotype with many counts. The chain combines TRBV7-9 with TRBJ2-1; 11 bases line up with TRBD2. The CDR3 is 20 amino acids. Germline values: CDR1 SEHNR, CDR2 FQNEAQ (reference sequence). Trimming took 2 bases from V and 0 from J; bases not matched to a gene: 12. CDR3 protein: CASSLFRTSGYKSSYNEQFF. The CDR3 DNA is TGTGCCAGCAGCTTATTCCGGACTAGCGGGTACAAGAGCTCCTACAATGAGCAGTTCTTC.

This clonotype was seen many times. In nucleotides, the CDR3 is TGCAGCGTTGAAGCTTCGCCGGGGGGCTTACATGAGCAGTTCTTC. As protein: CSVEASPGGLHEQFF. V and J are TRBV29-1 and TRBJ2-1; D is perhaps TRBD2 (7 bases). V was cut by 1 base and J by 8 bases, with 18 bases left in between. Germline CDR1 is SQVTM and CDR2 is ANQGSEA. This CDR3 is built from 15 residues.

In this sample, this clonotype turned up many times. This chain joins TRBV10-3 and TRBJ1-1, with D hard to call. Per germline, CDR1 ENHRY and CDR2 SYGVKD. CDR3 length: 12 residues. V gave up 6 bases and J gave up 1 base, with 6 bases separating them. CDR3 sequence reads: CAISFSNTEAFF. The CDR3 DNA follows: TGTGCCATCAGCTTCTCGAACACTGAAGCTTTCTTT.